The 20 T cell receptor beta chains reported below all come from one sample, sequenced in a study of a mutant IDH1 vaccine in newly diagnosed glioma. Documented time point: week 35, safety follow-up. Doses consisted of 300 ug of mutant IDH1 20-mer peptide each, paired with topical imiquimod. The repertoire was sequenced with immunoSEQ multiplex PCR; TCRdb's copy has only in-frame clones and lacks some. The sample yields roughly 52,000 clones, under 90% seen once. These receptors have no identified antigens. The sequenced sample was PBMCs, obtained from a glioma patient whose treatment included an IDH1 peptide vaccine. The source of these receptors is a woman between 18 and 29 years old with glioma.

This clone was counted only a few times. The J gene is TRBJ1-5, the V gene TRBV5-3, with 7 bases identical to TRBD1. TRBV5-3 carries the ORF label, with uncertain function. Trimming cost V 4 bases and J 10 bases; bases outside gene matches: 14. The CDR3 has 15 amino acids. The CDR3 reads CARSTPDRPEYPQHF. DNA of the CDR3: TGTGCCAGAAGCACTCCGGACAGGCCAGAGTATCCCCAGCATTTT.

The rearrangement uses TRBV27 and TRBJ2-7; D unresolved. CDR3 length: 15 amino acids. V lost 1 base and J lost 4, with 14 bases in between. Per the germline V gene, CDR1 is MNHEY and CDR2 is SMNVEV (reference sequence). The DNA of the CDR3 is TGTGCCAGCAGTTTATTAACGGGCGAAGGTTACGAGCAGTACTTC. Translating it yields CASSLLTGEGYEQYF.

The V call is TRBV19, the J call TRBJ2-2; maybe TRBD1 (5 bases). V lost 0 bases to trimming and J lost 3 bases, with 14 bases between them. This CDR3 region has 17 residues. Germline V gene data show CDR1 as LNHDA and CDR2 as SQIVND (reference sequence). For the CDR3, the DNA is TGTGCCAGTAGTATAGATCTATCAGGGTTTGACACCGGGGAGCTGTTTTTT. Protein product: CASSIDLSGFDTGELFF.

The genes are TRBV6-1 and TRBJ1-3; no firm D call. The CDR3 is 16 residues long. The ends were cut back, 1 base at V and 0 bases at J, with 10 bases in the middle. Germline loops: CDR1 MNHNS, CDR2 SASEGT. The CDR3, as DNA: TGTGCCAGCAGTGAAGGAGCGGCCTCCTCTGGAAACACCATATATTTT. This codes for CASSEGAASSGNTIYF.

The rearrangement uses TRBV9 and TRBJ2-1; possibly TRBD1 for D (6 bases). The V gene lost 4 bases and the J gene lost 8 bases, with 10 bases spanning the gap. From germline, CDR1 is SGDLS and CDR2 YYNGEE. The CDR3 sequence is 12 residues long. Written as DNA, the CDR3 is TGTGCCAGCAGCTCAGGGGTCGATGAGCAGTTCTTC. It yields the protein CASSSGVDEQFF.

The chain carries TRBV11-2 and TRBJ2-7; D assignment may be TRBD1 or TRBD2 (5 bases each). Per the germline V gene, CDR1 is SGHAT and CDR2 is FQNNGV. CDR3 size: 13 residues. Between the trimmed V and J ends, which lost 5 bases and 1 base, there was a span of 9 bases. The CDR3 DNA reads as TGTGCCAGCAGCCGGGACGGTTCCTACGAGCAGTACTTC. Amino acids: CASSRDGSYEQYF.

This chain joins TRBV6-5 and TRBJ2-7; D might be TRBD1 (6 bases). V dropped 2 bases and J dropped 2 bases, with 13 bases sitting between them. CDR3 size: 15 residues. The germline CDR1 and CDR2 sequences are MNHEY and SVGAGI. CDR3 nucleotides: TGTGCCAGCAGTTACGGCAGGGGTCCCCCCTACGAGCAGTACTTC. Translated: CASSYGRGPPYEQYF.

The CDR3 DNA sequence: TGTGCCAGCAGTGACCCAACAGGGGCCGGGGAGCTGTTTTTT. This gives the protein CASSDPTGAGELFF. V gene TRBV6-4 combines with J gene TRBJ2-2; TRBD1 matches 7 bases. This CDR3 is built from 14 residues. Trimming cost V 2 bases and J 6 bases; bases outside gene matches: 3. CDR1 MRHNA and CDR2 SNTAGT come from the germline V gene.

The chain couples TRBV30 to TRBJ1-2; no clear D gene. The CDR3 has 17 residues. Germline V lookup: CDR1 GTSNPN, CDR2 SVGIG (reference sequence). Trimming pared 2 bases from V and 2 bases from J, leaving 21 bases between. The CDR3: CAWSLPGPLRGNYGYTF. CDR3 nucleotides: TGTGCCTGGAGTCTCCCGGGCCCTCTGAGAGGCAACTATGGCTACACCTTC.

The chain is built from TRBV2 and TRBJ1-5; D is uncertain. This CDR3 has 15 residues. CDR1 is SNHLY and CDR2 is FYNNEI in the germline V gene. V lost 6 bases and J lost 2, with 14 bases in between. CDR3 in amino acids: CASSPDLSGNQPQHF. The CDR3 nucleotides read TGTGCCAGCAGCCCGGACCTCTCGGGCAATCAGCCCCAGCATTTT.

The chain recombines TRBV5-1 with TRBJ2-6; D may be TRBD2 (6 bases). The germline V and J ends were trimmed by 3 bases and 0 bases, with 13 bases remaining between them. The V gene's germline CDR1 is SGHRS and CDR2 YFSETQ. This CDR3 contains 17 residues. DNA of the CDR3: TGCGCCAGCAGCTCGTCGGGACTGATCTCTGGGGCCAACGTCCTGACTTTC. Amino acids: CASSSSGLISGANVLTF.

This clone has just one count. The chain combines TRBV10-1 with TRBJ2-2, with D perhaps matching TRBD1 (6 bases). The CDR3 is made up of 15 amino acids. The V gene lost 2 bases and the J gene lost 3 bases, with 10 bases spanning the gap. Germline CDR1 reads WNHNN; CDR2 reads SYGVQD (reference sequence). CDR3 coding DNA: TGCGCCAGCAGTGAGATGGGGGCGGACACCGGGGAGCTGTTTTTT. This codes for CASSEMGADTGELFF.

The rearrangement uses TRBV2 and TRBJ1-1; possibly TRBD1 for D (6 bases). Germline V lookup: CDR1 SNHLY, CDR2 FYNNEI. Trimming took 8 bases from V and 3 from J, leaving 13 bases between them. This CDR3 is built from 13 residues. The CDR3 DNA reads TGTGCCAGCCCAGACAGGCTTGACACTGAAGCTTTCTTT. Translation gives CASPDRLDTEAFF.

V usage is TRBV30 and J usage is TRBJ2-1, with TRBD2 matching 9 bases. The V and J ends lost 0 bases and 4 bases, in that order; junction bases with no gene match: 4. The CDR3 covers 15 residues. Germline V gene sequence: CDR1 GTSNPN, CDR2 SVGIG (reference sequence). In DNA, the CDR3 is TGTGCCTGGAGTGTAGAGCTAGCGGGGTACAATGAGCAGTTCTTC. Translated, it gives CAWSVELAGYNEQFF.

The CDR3 DNA follows: TGTGCCAGCGCGCCAGGGGGACGGGAAGGGGGCTACACCTTC. Translated: CASAPGGREGGYTF. V and J are TRBV27 and TRBJ1-2, with 7 bases identical to TRBD1. The CDR3 extends over 14 amino acids. Germline-derived CDR1 and CDR2 are MNHEY and SMNVEV (reference sequence). The V and J ends lost 8 bases and 8 bases, in that order; junction bases with no gene match: 14.

The rearrangement joins TRBV5-3 to TRBJ1-1; perhaps TRBD1 as D (5 bases). TRBV5-3 is annotated as an ORF whose role is uncertain. Trimming cost V 4 bases and J 1 base, with 14 bases left between them. CDR3 length equals 15 residues. The CDR3 DNA sequence: TGTGCCAGAAGCATAGCAACTAGGGGGAACACTGAAGCTTTCTTT. Protein product: CARSIATRGNTEAFF.

The J gene is TRBJ1-1, the V gene TRBV6-1; the D gene is possibly TRBD1 (6 bases). V was clipped by 6 bases and J by 0 bases, with 14 bases between them. Per germline, CDR1 MNHNS and CDR2 SASEGT. CDR3 length: 15 amino acids. Here the CDR3 reads CASRTGAGVNTEAFF. The CDR3 region has the DNA TGTGCCAGCAGAACGGGAGCAGGGGTGAACACTGAAGCTTTCTTT.

The V gene is TRBV2, the J gene TRBJ2-5; D is possibly TRBD2 (6 bases). The V gene lost 4 bases and the J gene lost 3 bases, with 12 bases spanning the gap. CDR1 and CDR2 from the germline V gene are SNHLY and FYNNEI. The CDR3 is 14 amino acids. The CDR3 here is CASSGGTVKETQYF. In DNA form, the CDR3 reads TGTGCCAGCAGTGGGGGGACTGTTAAAGAGACCCAGTACTTC.

This sequence joins TRBV7-2 and TRBJ2-7; possible D gene TRBD2, 5 bases. V lost 1 base and J 6 bases, leaving 10 bases between the germline ends. The CDR3 loop spans 13 amino acids. CDR1 is SGHTA and CDR2 is FQGNSA in the germline V gene. The CDR3 loop reads CASSLDRGFEQYF. In nucleotides, the CDR3 is TGTGCCAGCAGCTTAGATCGGGGTTTCGAGCAGTACTTC.

The chain has TRBV7-9 and TRBJ1-2; 8 positions agree with TRBD1. The CDR3 is 13 amino acids. J gave up 4 bases and V 5 bases, and 3 bases lay outside the gene matches. CDR1 is SEHNR and CDR2 is FQNEAQ in the germline V gene (reference sequence). The DNA of the CDR3 is TGTGCCAGCAGCCATGGACAGGGCTATGGCTACACCTTC. This codes for CASSHGQGYGYTF.